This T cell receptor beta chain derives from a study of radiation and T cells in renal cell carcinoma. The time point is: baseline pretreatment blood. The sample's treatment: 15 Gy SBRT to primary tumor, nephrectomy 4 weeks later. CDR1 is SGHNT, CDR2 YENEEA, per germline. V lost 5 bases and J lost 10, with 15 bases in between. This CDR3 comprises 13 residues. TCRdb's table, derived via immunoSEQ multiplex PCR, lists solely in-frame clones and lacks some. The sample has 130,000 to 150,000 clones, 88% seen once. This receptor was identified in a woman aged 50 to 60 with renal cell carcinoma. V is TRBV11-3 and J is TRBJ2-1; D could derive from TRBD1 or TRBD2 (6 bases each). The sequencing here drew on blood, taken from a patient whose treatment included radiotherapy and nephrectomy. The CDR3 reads CASSPRGVKEQFF. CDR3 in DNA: TGTGCCAGCAGCCCTAGGGGGGTAAAAGAGCAGTTCTTC.